The present TCR beta chain was sequenced within a study of spatial heterogeneity in lung cancer. Study details: Compared with alpha-chain sequences, beta-chain sequences were consistently detected in greater numbers. Matched bulk RNA-seq gave a T cell module score that correlated strongly with tumor-region TCR transcript counts.

The V end lost 2 bases, the J end lost 2 bases, and 4 bases lay between the germline ends. Germline V gives CDR1 MNHEY, CDR2 SVGEGT. This CDR3 comprises 12 residues. Documented time point: sample taken at primary tumor resection. Unsorted whole RNA samples from tumor, nontumor lung or frozen PBMC were sequenced. TCRdb called the 5' RACE reads again in MiXCR, with one record for every CDR3 protein. The sample records around 21,000 distinct CDR3 sequences, around 4.8% being singletons. This clonotype was seen repeatedly, ten times or more. The antigen is unknown. Overall study findings and caveats: Tumor mutation count correlated with how many alpha and beta TCRs expanded intratumorally.

Source: lung tumor tissue, taken at surgery. The chain has TRBV6-2 or TRBV6-3 and TRBJ2-7; D is undetermined. The clonotype originates from a male donor with early-stage non-small cell lung cancer. The CDR3 here is CASSYPTYEQYF. Here the CDR3 DNA reads TGTGCCAGCAGTTACCCCACCTACGAGCAGTACTTC.